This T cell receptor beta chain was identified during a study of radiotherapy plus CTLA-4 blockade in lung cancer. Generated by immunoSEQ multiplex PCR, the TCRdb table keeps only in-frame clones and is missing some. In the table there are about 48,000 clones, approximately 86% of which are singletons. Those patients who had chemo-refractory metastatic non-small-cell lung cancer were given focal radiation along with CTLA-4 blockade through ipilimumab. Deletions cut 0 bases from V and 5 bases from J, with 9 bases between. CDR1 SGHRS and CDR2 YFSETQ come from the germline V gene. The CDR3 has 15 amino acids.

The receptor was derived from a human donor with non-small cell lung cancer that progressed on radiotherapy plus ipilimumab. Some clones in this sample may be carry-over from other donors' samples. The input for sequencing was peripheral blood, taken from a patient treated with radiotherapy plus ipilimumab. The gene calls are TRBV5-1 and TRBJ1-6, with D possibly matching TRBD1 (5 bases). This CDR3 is CASSLDSGNNSPLHF. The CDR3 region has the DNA TGCGCCAGCAGCTTGGACTCAGGGAATAATTCACCCCTCCACTTT.